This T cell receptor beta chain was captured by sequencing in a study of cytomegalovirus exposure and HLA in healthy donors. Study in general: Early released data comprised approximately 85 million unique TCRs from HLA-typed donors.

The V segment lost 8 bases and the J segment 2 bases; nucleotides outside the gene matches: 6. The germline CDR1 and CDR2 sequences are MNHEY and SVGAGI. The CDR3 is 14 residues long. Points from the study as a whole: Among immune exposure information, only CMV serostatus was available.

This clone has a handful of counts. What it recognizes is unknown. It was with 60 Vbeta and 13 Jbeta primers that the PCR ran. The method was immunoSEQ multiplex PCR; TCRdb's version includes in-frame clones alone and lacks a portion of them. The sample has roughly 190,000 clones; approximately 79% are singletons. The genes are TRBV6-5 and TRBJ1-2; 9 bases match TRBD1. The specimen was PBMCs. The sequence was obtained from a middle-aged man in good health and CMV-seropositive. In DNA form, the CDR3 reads TGTGCCAGCGCACGGGACAGGGAAAACTATGGCTACACCTTC. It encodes CASARDRENYGYTF.